This entry concerns a single T cell receptor (beta chain). Locally advanced or metastatic urothelial carcinoma affected all patients. Between 1 and 8 samples, pretreatment and on-treatment, were given by each patient. The length of the CDR3 is 14 residues. Trimming cost V 4 bases and J 5 bases, with 11 bases left between them. The germline CDR1 and CDR2 sequences are MNHNS and SASEGT. The data are from a study of PD-L1 blockade in urothelial cancer. Study-level background: It was at 3 weeks (second dose) and 6 weeks after treatment start that blood was analyzed.

Measured with immunoSEQ multiplex PCR; TCRdb has only the in-frame clones, and not every one. The table lists 70,000 or so clones, around 80% of them singletons, with 4% to 6% in the top ten. V gene TRBV6-1 combines with J gene TRBJ1-4, with D possibly being TRBD1 (5 bases). The TCR comes from a man aged 70 or older with urothelial cancer. The source was PBMCs, collected around atezolizumab (anti-PD-L1) treatment. The CDR3 here is CASSVGQLNEKLFF. In DNA form, the CDR3 reads TGTGCCAGCAGTGTGGGGCAGTTAAATGAAAAACTGTTTTTT.